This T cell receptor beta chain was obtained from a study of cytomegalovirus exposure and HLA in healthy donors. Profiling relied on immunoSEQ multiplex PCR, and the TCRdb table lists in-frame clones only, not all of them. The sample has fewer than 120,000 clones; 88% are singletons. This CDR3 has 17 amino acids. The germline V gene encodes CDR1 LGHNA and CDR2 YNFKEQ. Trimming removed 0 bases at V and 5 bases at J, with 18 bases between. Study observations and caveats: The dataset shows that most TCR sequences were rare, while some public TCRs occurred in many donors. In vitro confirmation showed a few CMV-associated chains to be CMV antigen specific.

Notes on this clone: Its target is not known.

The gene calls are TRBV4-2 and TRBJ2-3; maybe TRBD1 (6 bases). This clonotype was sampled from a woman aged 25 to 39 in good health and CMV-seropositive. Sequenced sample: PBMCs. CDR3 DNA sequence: TGTGCCAGCAGCCAAGATGGGCGATCAGGGGCTGGAGATACGCAGTATTTT. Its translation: CASSQDGRSGAGDTQYF.